These T cell receptor beta chains were read from a single sample in a study of spatial heterogeneity in lung cancer. TCRdb called the 5' RACE reads again in MiXCR, with one record for every CDR3 protein. The data contain approximately 3,800 distinct CDR3 sequences, about 8% of them singletons. Sequenced here: PBMCs, sampled at surgery. Receptor source: a female donor with early-stage non-small cell lung cancer. Each CDR3 is given with its conserved first and last residue. The order of the fields is J gene, V gene, clone size, CDR3 protein. Some rows mark clone size as missing; the rest say once, few, many or name a class of expanded clone.

TRBJ1-1,TRBV19,many,CASSRGYVTEAFF
TRBJ2-7,TRBV5-1,medium-sized,CASSLGAGTGGEQYF
TRBJ2-7,TRBV7-6,few,CASSLAGGTGYEQYF
TRBJ2-3,TRBV12-3/TRBV12-4,many,CASSGTGADTQYF
TRBJ2-1,TRBV20-1,few,CSAAGRVGSYNEQFF
TRBJ2-2,TRBV7-6,many,CASSPTGNRPNTGELFF
TRBJ1-1,TRBV9,few,CASSRYPTVTEAFF
TRBJ2-2,TRBV19,medium-sized,CASRLFPNTGELFF
TRBJ2-1,TRBV9,.,CASSVQDEQFF
TRBJ1-5,TRBV18,many,CASSPSLTSDKNNQPQHF
TRBJ1-6,TRBV23-1,.,CAAHSQGASYNSPLHF
TRBJ1-1,TRBV5-1,medium-sized,CASSPQQGFTEAFF
TRBJ2-3,TRBV29-1,many,CSVEGGVRFGTDTQYF
TRBJ2-3,TRBV7-3,medium-sized,CASSEIARQATQYF
TRBJ2-7,TRBV2,medium-sized,CASSEARGREQYF
TRBJ1-4,TRBV7-9,many,CASSKQSALGEKLFF
TRBJ2-7,TRBV7-9,medium-sized,CASSSRTGTDEQYF
TRBJ1-4,TRBV20-1,many,CSAWTDEKLFF
TRBJ2-1,TRBV29-1,many,CSALQGDSYNEQFF
TRBJ1-1,TRBV5-1,few,CASKTGGVNTEAFF
TRBJ2-5,TRBV5-6,.,CASSLTETQYF
TRBJ1-5,TRBV19,many,CASGTGKVDQPQHF
TRBJ2-1,TRBV6-2/TRBV6-3,many,CASPSSDNLFGEQFF
TRBJ1-1,TRBV29-1,medium-sized,CSVRPGTEAFF
TRBJ2-1,TRBV6-2/TRBV6-3,many,CASSYRLAGLNEQFF
TRBJ2-3,TRBV6-2/TRBV6-3,many,CASSYSDVAATDTQYF
TRBJ1-6,TRBV6-2/TRBV6-3,medium-sized,CASSYPTGGNSPLHF
TRBJ2-7,TRBV18,medium-sized,CASSPGYEQYF
TRBJ2-3,TRBV11-2,medium-sized,CASSLDLARQGHTDTQYF
TRBJ2-5,TRBV29-1,many,CSVEEGSARALETQYF
TRBJ1-6,TRBV29-1,many,CSVADRVDSPLHF
TRBJ2-7,TRBV5-1,many,CASSLGQGSYEQYF
TRBJ1-3,TRBV6-2/TRBV6-3,many,CAIRRGSGNTIYF
TRBJ2-7,TRBV12-3/TRBV12-4,.,CASSPTSGPPYEQYF
TRBJ2-1,TRBV20-1,many,CSARDNPFRDEQFF
TRBJ1-5,TRBV30,many,CAWSPWQGVNQPQHF
TRBJ1-2,TRBV3-1,medium-sized,CASTATGLGVGYTF
TRBJ2-3,TRBV4-2,many,CASSSGGPRDTQYF
TRBJ2-2,TRBV7-8,medium-sized,CASRYRDRNTGELFF
TRBJ2-7,TRBV7-2,many,CASSQMPAYEQYF
TRBJ2-6,TRBV29-1,.,CSVAGGVSSGANVLTF
TRBJ1-2,TRBV20-1,.,CSARSANYGYTF
TRBJ2-1,TRBV25-1,many,CASSEVYEQFF
TRBJ2-1,TRBV11-2,medium-sized,CASSRTGGGLSSYNEQFF
TRBJ1-6,TRBV7-9,many,CASSLEQYNSPLHF
TRBJ2-7,TRBV5-6,many,CASSQYGGQGAYEQYF
TRBJ2-2,TRBV3-1,many,CASSQGDRNTGELFF
TRBJ2-7,TRBV29-1,medium-sized,CSVVPSPLGAGYEQYF
TRBJ2-1,TRBV6-2/TRBV6-3,many,CASSWGGAYNEQFF
TRBJ2-3,TRBV10-1,few,CASSDTDTQYF
TRBJ2-1,TRBV3-1,many,CASSHISSGGRNEQFF
TRBJ2-7,TRBV5-6,many,CASSWGPRDGHEQYF
TRBJ2-3,TRBV29-1,few,CSVKGGLTDTQYF
TRBJ1-2,TRBV6-6,many,CASSYRPFWGYTF
TRBJ1-1,TRBV7-2,.,CASSPRGAMNTEAFF
TRBJ2-7,TRBV11-2,many,CASSLKRVGTTIYEQYF
TRBJ2-2,TRBV7-9,few,CASSLNPGPTNTGELFF
TRBJ1-2,TRBV7-2,.,CASSLGGLDGYTF
TRBJ2-3,TRBV28,many,CASSFGTTTTDTQYF